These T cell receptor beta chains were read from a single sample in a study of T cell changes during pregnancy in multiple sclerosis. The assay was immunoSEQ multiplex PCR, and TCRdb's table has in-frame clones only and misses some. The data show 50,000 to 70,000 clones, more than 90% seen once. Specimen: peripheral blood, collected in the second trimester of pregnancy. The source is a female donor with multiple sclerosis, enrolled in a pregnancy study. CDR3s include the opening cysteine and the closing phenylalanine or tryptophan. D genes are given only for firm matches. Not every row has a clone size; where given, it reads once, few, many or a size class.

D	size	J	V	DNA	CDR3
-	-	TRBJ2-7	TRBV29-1	TGCAGCGTTGTGAACCCGGAGTACGAGCAGTACTTC	CSVVNPEYEQYF
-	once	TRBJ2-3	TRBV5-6	TGTGCCAGCAGGATGGGCCCGGGAGTGGGAGATACGCAGTATTTT	CASRMGPGVGDTQYF
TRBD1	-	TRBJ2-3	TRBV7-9	TGTGCCAGCAGCTTAACCCGGGACAGGGGCACAGATACGCAGTATTTT	CASSLTRDRGTDTQYF
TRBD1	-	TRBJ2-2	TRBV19	TGTGCCAGCCGATTAGAACGGGACAGCCTCACCGGGGAGCTGTTTTTT	CASRLERDSLTGELFF
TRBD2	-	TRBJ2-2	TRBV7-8	TGTGCCAGCAGCTTACGAGCGGGAGTAGTCGGGGAGCTGTTTTTT	CASSLRAGVVGELFF
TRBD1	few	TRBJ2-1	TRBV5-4	TGTGCCAGCAGCCAGGGGGCAGGGTCCTACAATGAGCAGTTCTTC	CASSQGAGSYNEQFF
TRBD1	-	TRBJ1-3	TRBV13	TGTGCCAGCAGCTCGACAGGGGGCTCCGGAAACACCATATATTTT	CASSSTGGSGNTIYF
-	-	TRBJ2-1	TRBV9	TGTGCCAGCAGCGTAGCGGGAGCTGCCATTGAGCAGTTCTTC	CASSVAGAAIEQFF
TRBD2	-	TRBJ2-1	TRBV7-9	TGTGCCAGCAGCCCCGTGGGTCTAGCGGGATACAATGAGCAGTTCTTC	CASSPVGLAGYNEQFF
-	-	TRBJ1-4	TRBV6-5	TGTGCCAGCAGCCCGGGAGGATTGGGCTATGAAAAACTGTTTTTT	CASSPGGLGYEKLFF
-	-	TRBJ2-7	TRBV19	TGTGCCAGTAGTATGTCGGGCAGGGGTTCGGTATACGAGCAGTACTTC	CASSMSGRGSVYEQYF